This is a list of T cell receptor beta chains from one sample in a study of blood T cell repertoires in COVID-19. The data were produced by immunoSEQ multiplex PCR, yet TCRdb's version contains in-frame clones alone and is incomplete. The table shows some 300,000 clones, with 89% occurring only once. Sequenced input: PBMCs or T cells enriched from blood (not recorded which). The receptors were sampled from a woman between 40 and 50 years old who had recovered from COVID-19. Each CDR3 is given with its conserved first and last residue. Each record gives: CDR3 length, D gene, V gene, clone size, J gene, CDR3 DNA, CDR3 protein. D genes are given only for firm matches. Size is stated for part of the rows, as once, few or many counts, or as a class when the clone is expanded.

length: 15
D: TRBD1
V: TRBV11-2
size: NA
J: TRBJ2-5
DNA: TGTGCCAGCAGCTTAGTTCAGGGGGATCAAGAGACCCAGTACTTC
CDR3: CASSLVQGDQETQYF

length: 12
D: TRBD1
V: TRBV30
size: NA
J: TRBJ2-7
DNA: TGTGCCTGGGGGGGACAGAGCTACGAGCAGTACTTC
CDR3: CAWGGQSYEQYF

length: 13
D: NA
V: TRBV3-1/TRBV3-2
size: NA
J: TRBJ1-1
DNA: TGTGCCAGCCAACTTCGGGGGGAGGCTGAAGCTTTCTTT
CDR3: CASQLRGEAEAFF

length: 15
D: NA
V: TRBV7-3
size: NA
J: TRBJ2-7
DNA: TGTGCCAGCAGCCTGATCGTGGGCCTATCCTACGAGCAGTACTTC
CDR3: CASSLIVGLSYEQYF

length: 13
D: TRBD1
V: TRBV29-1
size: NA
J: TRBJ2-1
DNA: TGCAGCGTTAGACAGGGGAAGGGGAATGAGCAGTTCTTC
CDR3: CSVRQGKGNEQFF

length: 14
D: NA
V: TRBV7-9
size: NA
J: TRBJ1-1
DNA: TGTGCCAGCAGCTTAGAACGGGGAGGGACTGAAGCTTTCTTT
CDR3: CASSLERGGTEAFF

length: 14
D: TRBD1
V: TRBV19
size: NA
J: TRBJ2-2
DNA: TGTGCCAGTAGTATTGTGACAGGGCGCAGGGAGCTGTTTTTT
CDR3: CASSIVTGRRELFF

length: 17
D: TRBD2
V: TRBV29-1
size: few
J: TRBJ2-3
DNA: TGCAGCGTTGAAGATGGCGGTTCAGCGGGGGTCACAGATACGCAGTATTTT
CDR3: CSVEDGGSAGVTDTQYF

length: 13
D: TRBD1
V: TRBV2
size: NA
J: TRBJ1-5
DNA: TGTGCCAGCGCCCGGACAGGGGGTCAGCCCCAGCATTTT
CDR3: CASARTGGQPQHF

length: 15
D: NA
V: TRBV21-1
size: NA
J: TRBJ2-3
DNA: TGTGCCAGCAGCACAGGACAGGGGGAGGCAGATACGCAGTATTTT
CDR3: CASSTGQGEADTQYF

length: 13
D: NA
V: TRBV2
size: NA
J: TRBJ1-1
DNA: TGTGCCAGCAGGGAAACACAGAACACTGAAGCTTTCTTT
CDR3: CASRETQNTEAFF

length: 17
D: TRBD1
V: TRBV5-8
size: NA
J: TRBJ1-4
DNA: TGTGCCAGCAGAAGAGAACAGGGGGCGCTTACTAATGAAAAACTGTTTTTT
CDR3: CASRREQGALTNEKLFF

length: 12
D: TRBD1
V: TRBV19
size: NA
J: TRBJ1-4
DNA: TGTGCCAGTATGGGGACAGGGGAAAAACTGTTTTTT
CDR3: CASMGTGEKLFF

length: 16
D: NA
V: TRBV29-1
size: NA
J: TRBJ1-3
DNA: TGCAGCGTTGAGGCGAGCCCGGGGGGAGGTGGAAACACCATATATTTT
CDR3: CSVEASPGGGGNTIYF

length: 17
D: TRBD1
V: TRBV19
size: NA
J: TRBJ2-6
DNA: TGTGCCAGTAGTATCGGGACAGAGGACTCTGGGGCCAACGTCCTGACTTTC
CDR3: CASSIGTEDSGANVLTF

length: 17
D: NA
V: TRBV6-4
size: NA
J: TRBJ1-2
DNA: TGTGCCAGCAGTGACTCGCTTAGACACAGGGAGATATATGGCTACACCTTC
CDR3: CASSDSLRHREIYGYTF

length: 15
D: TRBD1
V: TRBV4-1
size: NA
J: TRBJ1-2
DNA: TGCGCCAGCAGCCAACCGGGACAGGGGAGGGTTGGCTACACCTTC
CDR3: CASSQPGQGRVGYTF

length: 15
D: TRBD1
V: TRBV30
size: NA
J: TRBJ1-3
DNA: TGTGCCTGGACGCGTCCCGGGACAGCTGGAAACACCATATATTTT
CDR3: CAWTRPGTAGNTIYF